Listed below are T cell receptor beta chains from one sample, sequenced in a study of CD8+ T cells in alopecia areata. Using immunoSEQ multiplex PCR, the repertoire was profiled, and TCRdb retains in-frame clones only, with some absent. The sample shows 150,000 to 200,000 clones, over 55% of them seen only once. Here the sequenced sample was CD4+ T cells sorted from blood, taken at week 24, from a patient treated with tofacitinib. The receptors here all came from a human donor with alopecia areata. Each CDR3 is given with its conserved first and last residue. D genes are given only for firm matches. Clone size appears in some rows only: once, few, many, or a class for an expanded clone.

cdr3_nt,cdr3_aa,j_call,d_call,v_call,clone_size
TGTGCCAGCAGCTTAGCAGGACAGGGGTACGAGCAGTACTTC,CASSLAGQGYEQYF,TRBJ2-7,TRBD1,TRBV7-2,NA
TGCAGCGTTGAAAGCAGGGTTGGGACTGAAGCTTTCTTT,CSVESRVGTEAFF,TRBJ1-1,NA,TRBV29-1,few
TGTGCCAGCAGTGAAGCCTGGGAAGGTCAGCCCCAGCATTTT,CASSEAWEGQPQHF,TRBJ1-5,NA,TRBV6-1,few
TGTGCCTGGAGTGCACTAGAAAGCACAGATACGCAGTATTTT,CAWSALESTDTQYF,TRBJ2-3,NA,TRBV30,NA
TGCGCCAGCAGCCAAGGGGAGCAAAATGAAAAACTGTTTTTT,CASSQGEQNEKLFF,TRBJ1-4,NA,TRBV4-3,many
TGTGCCTGGAGTTCCCCGGGGGGACGACCCCTCCACTTT,CAWSSPGGRPLHF,TRBJ1-6,NA,TRBV30,NA
TGCGCCAGCAGCCCACCTAGGACTAGCGGGGGGCCCGGGAATGAGCAGTTCTTC,CASSPPRTSGGPGNEQFF,TRBJ2-1,TRBD2,TRBV5-1,NA
TGCAGCGTAGCCCCGGGACAGGGGCTTCTGGATGAGCAGTTCTTC,CSVAPGQGLLDEQFF,TRBJ2-1,TRBD1,TRBV29-1,NA
TGTGCCAGCAGCCAGAGGACTGACCGAGGGGAGCTGTTTTTT,CASSQRTDRGELFF,TRBJ2-2,NA,TRBV14,few
TGCAGCGTCGAAGGTCTGGGGGGACCAACAGATACGCAGTATTTT,CSVEGLGGPTDTQYF,TRBJ2-3,NA,TRBV29-1,NA
TGTGCCAGCAGTGAAGCGGGGGGCACAGATACGCAGTATTTT,CASSEAGGTDTQYF,TRBJ2-3,TRBD2,TRBV7-3,NA
TGTGCCTGGAGTGCCCCTGTAGGGGGCTACACCTTC,CAWSAPVGGYTF,TRBJ1-2,NA,TRBV30,NA
TGTGCCAGTAGTACCCCTCGGGGGGTAGGCACTGAAGCTTTCTTT,CASSTPRGVGTEAFF,TRBJ1-1,NA,TRBV19,NA